This record covers a single T cell receptor beta chain. The target antigen is unknown. V was pared by 6 bases and J by 6 bases, with 13 bases of the junction left unmatched. Germline CDR1 reads MDHEN; CDR2 reads SYDVKM. The CDR3 is 16 amino acids. Documented time point: newly diagnosed GD, antithyroid drugs for less than 3 months. Extracted RNA from PBMCs served as the source of the TCR library. This record comes from a study of regulatory T cells in long-lasting Graves disease. Assembly of TCR beta libraries relied on iRepertoire HTBI primers together with Arm-PCR of CDR3 regions. TCRdb re-called the multiplex PCR reads through MiXCR, storing one row per CDR3 protein. The sample has 520,000 or so distinct CDR3 sequences, around 13% seen once. Study-wide results and limits: Persistent disease samples used TRBV28, TRBJ1-2 and TRBJ2-5 preferentially.

These data were also filed under a second study, of T cells in Graves' hyperthyroidism and ophthalmopathy. As that study records: The study defined stable Graves' hyperthyroidism as no ophthalmopathy progression within 18 months. During a first-round RT-PCR of the TCR CDR3, the HTBI primer set was used.

The source material was peripheral blood mononuclear cells (PBMCs), sampled at new diagnosis, from a patient treated with antithyroid drugs. This clonotype was obtained from a woman in her twenties or thirties with Graves disease. V usage is TRBV28 and J usage is TRBJ1-5; 8 bases fit TRBD1. The CDR3 region has the DNA TGTGCCAGCAGACTTGGGGCAGGGGGCTTGGGTCAGCCCCAGCATTTT. It yields the protein CASRLGAGGLGQPQHF.